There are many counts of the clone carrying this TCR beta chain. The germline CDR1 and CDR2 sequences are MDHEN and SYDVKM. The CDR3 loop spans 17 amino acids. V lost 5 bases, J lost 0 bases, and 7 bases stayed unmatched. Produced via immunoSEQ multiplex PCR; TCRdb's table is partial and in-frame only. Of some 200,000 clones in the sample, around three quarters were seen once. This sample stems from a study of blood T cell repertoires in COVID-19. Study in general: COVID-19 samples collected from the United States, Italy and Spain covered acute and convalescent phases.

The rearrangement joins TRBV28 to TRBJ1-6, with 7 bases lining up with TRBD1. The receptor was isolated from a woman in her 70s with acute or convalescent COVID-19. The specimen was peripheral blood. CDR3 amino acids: CASSPSRDSSYNSPLHF. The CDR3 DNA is TGTGCCAGCAGTCCTTCCCGGGACAGCTCCTATAATTCACCCCTCCACTTT.